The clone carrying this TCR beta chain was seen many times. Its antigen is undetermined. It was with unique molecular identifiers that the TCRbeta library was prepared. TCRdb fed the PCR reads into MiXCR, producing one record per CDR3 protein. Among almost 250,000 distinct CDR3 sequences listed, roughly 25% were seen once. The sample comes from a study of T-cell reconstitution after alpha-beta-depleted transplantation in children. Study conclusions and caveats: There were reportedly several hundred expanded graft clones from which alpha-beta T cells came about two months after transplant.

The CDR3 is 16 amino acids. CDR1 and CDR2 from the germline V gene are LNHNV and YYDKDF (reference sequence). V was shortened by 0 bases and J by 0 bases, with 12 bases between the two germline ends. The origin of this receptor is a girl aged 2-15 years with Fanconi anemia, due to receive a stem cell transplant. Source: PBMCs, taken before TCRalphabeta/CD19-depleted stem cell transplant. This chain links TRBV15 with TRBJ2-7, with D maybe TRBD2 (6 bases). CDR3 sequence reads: CATSRDIRGSSYEQYF. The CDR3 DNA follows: TGTGCCACCAGCAGAGATATACGGGGGAGCTCCTACGAGCAGTACTTC.